Shown below are 29 T cell receptor beta chains from a single sample sequenced in a study of CD8+ T cells in alopecia areata. cDNA serving as the sequencing template came from extracted, reverse transcribed RNA. Clones were read by immunoSEQ multiplex PCR, and TCRdb kept only the in-frame ones, dropping some. The sample shows hundreds of thousands of clones, around three fifths of them seen only once. This material consisted of CD4+ T cells sorted from blood, taken at week 0. These receptors were obtained from a human donor with alopecia areata.

The V gene is TRBV29-1, the J gene TRBJ1-1; D remains unclear. Trimming pared 8 bases from V and 4 bases from J, leaving 14 bases between. From germline, CDR1 is SQVTM and CDR2 ANQGSEA. The CDR3 is 12 amino acids. The CDR3 reads CSCPVGITEAFF. The DNA for the CDR3 is TGCAGCTGCCCGGTCGGAATCACTGAAGCTTTCTTT. Using reference TRBV29-1 and TRBJ1-1 for the parts outside the CDR3, the full variable domain is SAVISQKPSRDICQRGTSLTIQCQVDSQVTMMFWYRQQPGQSLTLIATANQGSEATYESGFVIDKFPISRPNLTFSTLTVSNMSPEDSSIYLCSCPVGITEAFFGQGTRLTVV.

CDR3 sequence reads: CASRPGTGLTGELFF. CDR3 DNA: TGCGCCAGCAGACCCGGGACAGGGCTCACCGGGGAGCTGTTTTTT. The rearrangement uses TRBV5-1 and TRBJ2-2; TRBD1 matches at 9 bases. V dropped 5 bases and J dropped 4; count of bases not matched to a gene: 6. The CDR3 length is 15 residues. Germline V lookup: CDR1 SGHRS, CDR2 YFSETQ.

The chain links TRBV2 to TRBJ1-2; 11 bases match TRBD1. The germline V gene has CDR1 SNHLY and CDR2 FYNNEI. This CDR3 region has 15 residues. The V segment lost 4 bases and the J segment 3 bases; nucleotides outside the gene matches: 4. CDR3 protein: CASSAWGQGDYGYTF. The CDR3 nucleotides read TGTGCCAGCAGTGCCTGGGGACAGGGGGACTATGGCTACACCTTC.

The rearrangement uses TRBV5-1 and TRBJ2-7, with D possibly being TRBD1 (5 bases). Trimming left V 0 bases short and J 2 bases short, with 6 bases between. CDR1 and CDR2 from the germline V gene are SGHRS and YFSETQ. CDR3 length: 13 residues. CDR3 nucleotide sequence: TGCGCCAGCAGCTTGGACAGGACCTACGAGCAGTACTTC. Translated, it gives CASSLDRTYEQYF.

The genes are TRBV30 and TRBJ2-7; TRBD2 agrees at 15 bases. Looked up from germline, CDR1 is GTSNPN and CDR2 is SVGIG (reference sequence). Germline trimming cut 3 bases from V and 6 bases from J; bases unmatched to any gene: 9. The CDR3 length is 16 residues. CDR3 residues: CAWSSGTSGGPSEQYF. DNA for the CDR3: TGTGCCTGGAGCTCCGGGACTAGCGGGGGGCCCTCCGAGCAGTACTTC.

This rearrangement joins TRBV30 to TRBJ2-4; D call uncertain. The CDR3 has 16 residues. The V end lost 2 bases, the J end lost 8 bases, and 22 bases lay between the germline ends. Germline V lookup: CDR1 GTSNPN, CDR2 SVGIG (reference sequence). CDR3 sequence reads: CAWSQGTSGPRDIQYF. As DNA, the CDR3 is TGTGCCTGGAGTCAAGGAACTTCCGGGCCCCGCGACATTCAGTACTTC.

V is TRBV27 and J is TRBJ2-1, with 7 positions matching TRBD1. J was trimmed by 9 bases and V by 4 bases; bases with no gene match: 6. Germline V gene sequence: CDR1 MNHEY, CDR2 SMNVEV (reference sequence). The CDR3 has 13 amino acids. The CDR3 spells CASSSRQGSEQFF. CDR3 sequence (DNA): TGTGCCAGCAGTTCACGACAGGGTAGTGAGCAGTTCTTC.

The chain joins TRBV5-1 to TRBJ1-1; the D is unclear. Between the trimmed V and J ends, which lost 0 bases and 2 bases, there was a span of 11 bases. This CDR3 has 15 amino acids. Per germline, CDR1 SGHRS and CDR2 YFSETQ. CDR3 loop: CASSLVVGGNTEAFF. The CDR3 DNA reads as TGCGCCAGCAGCTTGGTGGTGGGTGGAAACACTGAAGCTTTCTTT.

The rearrangement joins TRBV19 to TRBJ1-2; D may be TRBD1 (5 bases). The CDR3 has 13 amino acids. Trimming removed 5 bases at V and 2 bases at J, with 9 bases between. Per germline, CDR1 LNHDA and CDR2 SQIVND (reference sequence). CDR3 coding DNA: TGTGCCAGTAGTTTCACAGGCAACTATGGCTACACCTTC. Amino acids: CASSFTGNYGYTF. The full variable domain, completed using reference TRBV19 and TRBJ1-2, is DGGITQSPKYLFRKEGQNVTLSCEQNLNHDAMYWYRQDPGQGLRLIYYSQIVNDFQKGDIAEGYSVSREKKESFPLTVTSAQKNPTAFYLCASSFTGNYGYTFGSGTRLTVV.

The J gene is TRBJ2-1, the V gene TRBV2, with D maybe TRBD2 (6 bases). Trimming took off 3 bases at V and 15 bases at J, with 12 bases between the two ends. In germline, CDR1 is SNHLY, CDR2 FYNNEI. The CDR3 sequence is 11 residues long. CDR3 region: CASSESRDPFF. In DNA form, the CDR3 reads TGTGCCAGCAGTGAGTCGCGGGATCCGTTCTTC.

V and J are TRBV19 and TRBJ2-1; a weak D match, TRBD2 (6 bases). The CDR3 runs 14 residues. The germline V gene encodes CDR1 LNHDA and CDR2 SQIVND (reference sequence). Trimming left V 8 bases short and J 3 bases short, with 14 bases between. The CDR3 is CASGERAHYNEQFF. The CDR3 coding sequence is TGTGCCAGTGGGGAGCGGGCCCACTACAATGAGCAGTTCTTC.

The CDR3, as DNA: TGTGCCAGCAGACCAGGGGGCAACTTAAACACTGAAGCTTTCTTT. This translates into CASRPGGNLNTEAFF. The J gene is TRBJ1-1, the V gene TRBV2, with TRBD1 identical over 8 bases. This CDR3 has 15 amino acids. V shed 6 bases and J 2 bases; nucleotides not matched to a gene: 8. The V gene's germline CDR1 is SNHLY and CDR2 FYNNEI.

The rearrangement joins TRBV5-6 to TRBJ1-1, with D maybe TRBD1 (5 bases). Trimming removed 4 bases from V and 1 base from J, with 17 bases in between. In germline, CDR1 is SGHDT, CDR2 YYEEEE. The CDR3 contains 16 residues. CDR3 protein: CASSLTYRTPNTEAFF. The DNA of the CDR3 is TGTGCCAGCAGCCTTACATACAGGACTCCGAACACTGAAGCTTTCTTT.

This chain uses TRBV6-6 with TRBJ1-1; D remains ambiguous. The V gene lost 6 bases and the J gene lost 4 bases, with 12 bases spanning the gap. Looked up from germline, CDR1 is MNHNY and CDR2 is SVGAGI (reference sequence). This CDR3 region has 13 residues. The DNA of the CDR3 is TGTGCCAGCAGCCCCATGGGAGGCACTGAAGCTTTCTTT. This translates into CASSPMGGTEAFF.

In regard to this clone: Other DNA sequences in the sample encode the same CDR3. The chain carries TRBV30 and TRBJ1-2; 8 nucleotides match TRBD1. Trimming took 3 bases from V and 6 from J; bases not matched to a gene: 6. This CDR3 region has 13 residues. Germline V gene lookup returns CDR1 GTSNPN and CDR2 SVGIG (reference sequence). The CDR3 nucleotides read TGTGCCTGGAGCTCGGACAGGGTAAATGGCTACACCTTC. This codes for CAWSSDRVNGYTF.

J is TRBJ2-4 and V is TRBV7-3; no clear D gene. The CDR3 runs 12 residues. Trimming pared 8 bases from V and 2 bases from J, leaving 7 bases between. Germline values: CDR1 SGHTA, CDR2 FQGTGA. CDR3 residues: CASPLPKNIQYF. DNA of the CDR3: TGTGCCAGCCCCCTCCCCAAAAACATTCAGTACTTC.

The chain is built from TRBV15 and TRBJ2-1; the match to TRBD2 covers 7 bases. J lost 0 bases, V lost 2 bases, and 10 bases had no gene match. This CDR3 has 18 amino acids. The germline gives CDR1 LNHNV, CDR2 YYDKDF (reference sequence). The CDR3: CATSRLGGDRGSYNEQFF. CDR3 DNA: TGTGCCACCAGCAGACTGGGGGGGGACCGGGGCTCCTACAATGAGCAGTTCTTC.

This clone occurred once. The chain links TRBV29-1 to TRBJ2-3; no clear D gene. V was shortened by 5 bases and J by 2 bases, with 11 bases between the two germline ends. Germline CDR1 SQVTM, CDR2 ANQGSEA. CDR3 length: 13 residues. The CDR3 loop is CSVCPRLTDTQYF. The CDR3 DNA reads TGCAGCGTTTGTCCCCGACTCACAGATACGCAGTATTTT.

This clone appeared once. This chain uses TRBV30 with TRBJ2-5, with 7 nucleotides matching TRBD2. Germline V gives CDR1 GTSNPN, CDR2 SVGIG (reference sequence). V trimming: 0 bases; J trimming: 4 bases; junction bases outside the gene matches: 8. CDR3 length: 15 residues. The CDR3 coding sequence is TGTGCCTGGAGTGTCCTGGGGGGGTCGGGAGAGACCCAGTACTTC. It yields the protein CAWSVLGGSGETQYF.

V usage is TRBV19 and J usage is TRBJ1-2; D is perhaps TRBD1 (5 bases). CDR1 is LNHDA, CDR2 SQIVND, per germline (reference sequence). V dropped 8 bases and J dropped 6 bases, with 13 bases sitting between them. CDR3 length equals 12 residues. In nucleotides, the CDR3 is TGTGCCAGTGGTGGCAGGGATCATGGCTACACCTTC. This encodes CASGGRDHGYTF. The variable domain in full, completed from reference TRBV19 and TRBJ1-2, reads DGGITQSPKYLFRKEGQNVTLSCEQNLNHDAMYWYRQDPGQGLRLIYYSQIVNDFQKGDIAEGYSVSREKKESFPLTVTSAQKNPTAFYLCASGGRDHGYTFGSGTRLTVV.

This clone was observed a handful of times. This chain joins TRBV5-1 and TRBJ2-7; D is uncertain. Deletions cut 4 bases from V and 2 bases from J, with 22 bases between. Germline lookup yields CDR1 SGHRS and CDR2 YFSETQ. The CDR3 spans 17 residues. The CDR3 DNA sequence: TGCGCCAGCAGCAGGAATACGGACCCCCAAAGGACCTACGAGCAGTACTTC. Translating it yields CASSRNTDPQRTYEQYF.

The gene calls are TRBV6-1 and TRBJ2-5; D unclear. The V gene's germline CDR1 is MNHNS and CDR2 SASEGT. Trimming took 1 base from V and 5 from J, leaving 11 bases between them. The CDR3 has 14 residues. The CDR3: CASSEGYRRETQYF. In DNA form, the CDR3 reads TGTGCCAGCAGTGAAGGCTACCGCCGGGAGACCCAGTACTTC.

The chain is built from TRBV6-1 and TRBJ1-2; the match to TRBD1 covers 7 bases. Germline V gene sequence: CDR1 MNHNS, CDR2 SASEGT. The V and J ends lost 4 bases and 1 base, in that order; junction bases with no gene match: 9. CDR3 length: 16 residues. DNA for the CDR3: TGTGCCAGCAGTGTTACCCGGGACAGATTTAACTATGGCTACACCTTC. This encodes CASSVTRDRFNYGYTF.

The chain links TRBV30 to TRBJ1-5, with D perhaps TRBD1 (6 bases). The CDR3 totals 15 residues. V shed 2 bases and J shed 5 bases, with 16 bases lying between them. CDR1 GTSNPN and CDR2 SVGIG come from the germline V gene (reference sequence). The DNA of the CDR3 is TGTGCCTGGAGTAATTATAGACAGGCAGATCAGCCCCAGCATTTT. Protein product: CAWSNYRQADQPQHF.

The chain combines TRBV25-1 with TRBJ1-6; unclear D gene. Trimming cost V 8 bases and J 12 bases, with 14 bases left between them. Germline V lookup: CDR1 MGHDK, CDR2 SYGVNS. The CDR3 runs to 12 residues. Here the CDR3 DNA reads TGTGCCAGCTTCGGGTCTTCTCAACCCCTCCACTTT. Amino acids: CASFGSSQPLHF. Together with reference TRBV25-1 and TRBJ1-6, the CDR3 gives the full variable domain: EADIYQTPRYLVIGTGKKITLECSQTMGHDKMYWYQQDPGMELHLIHYSYGVNSTEKGDLSSESTVSRIRTEHFPLTLESARPSHTSQYLCASFGSSQPLHFGNGTRLTVT.

The table lists this clone with a count of one. The chain recombines TRBV30 with TRBJ2-5; D uncertain. The length of the CDR3 is 11 residues. Trimming removed 4 bases at V and 5 bases at J, with 8 bases between. CDR1 is GTSNPN and CDR2 is SVGIG in the germline V gene (reference sequence). The CDR3 DNA follows: TGTGCCTGGACGAGGTGGGAGACCCAGTACTTC. Translation: CAWTRWETQYF.

The chain links TRBV7-2 to TRBJ1-5, with D tentatively TRBD1 (6 bases). CDR3 length: 14 amino acids. The germline V and J ends were trimmed by 3 bases and 4 bases, with 10 bases remaining between them. The V gene's germline CDR1 is SGHTA and CDR2 FQGNSA. CDR3 DNA sequence: TGTGCCAGCAGCTTCGGGACACGGAATCAGCCCCAGCATTTT. Translating gives CASSFGTRNQPQHF. Full variable domain (missing parts from reference TRBV7-2 and TRBJ1-5): GAGVSQSPSNKVTEKGKDVELRCDPISGHTALYWYRQSLGQGLEFLIYFQGNSAPDKSGLPSDRFSAERTGGSVSTLTIQRTQQEDSAVYLCASSFGTRNQPQHFGDGTRLSIL.

This clone was seen a handful of times. The chain combines TRBV19 with TRBJ1-1; 11 nucleotides match TRBD1. In germline, CDR1 is LNHDA, CDR2 SQIVND (reference sequence). This CDR3 spans 15 amino acids. V lost 5 bases and J lost 5; bases outside the gene matches: 7. The CDR3 region is CASSAPDRGRTEAFF. CDR3 bases: TGTGCCAGTAGTGCACCGGACAGGGGGCGGACTGAAGCTTTCTTT.

The chain uses TRBV27 and TRBJ2-3; TRBD2 matches at 12 bases. Germline V gives CDR1 MNHEY, CDR2 SMNVEV (reference sequence). CDR3 length equals 17 residues. J was trimmed by 3 bases and V by 2 bases; bases with no gene match: 6. CDR3 in DNA: TGTGCCAGCAGTTTAAGCCTAGCGGGGGGGCCAACAGATACGCAGTATTTT. Protein: CASSLSLAGGPTDTQYF.